One sample yielded the 28 T cell receptor beta chains listed below, sequenced in a study of beta chain features in type 1 diabetes. What was sequenced were expressed TCRB transcripts, since all of the isolated RNA had been reverse transcribed. Sequenced by immunoSEQ multiplex PCR; TCRdb stores in-frame clones only, minus some. The table includes some 400,000 clones, roughly 16% detected once. The sequenced sample was naive CD4+ T cells from blood. Receptors originate from a woman aged 18-35 years in good health.

This clone was observed a few times. V and J are TRBV5-4 and TRBJ2-3; TRBD2 aligns across 8 bases. After removal of 4 bases from V and 5 bases from J, the junction contained 12 bases not matched to a gene. CDR1 is SGHNT and CDR2 is YYREEE in the germline V gene (reference sequence). This CDR3 spans 16 amino acids. The CDR3 DNA follows: TGTGCCAGCAGCCCCGGGGCGGGAGGATGGATAGATACGCAGTATTTT. Translation gives CASSPGAGGWIDTQYF.

This clone was seen more than once but under ten times. This sequence joins TRBV11-3 and TRBJ1-5, with D perhaps matching TRBD1 (5 bases). CDR1 is SGHNT, CDR2 YENEEA, per germline. The V gene lost 1 base and the J gene lost 3 bases, with 10 bases spanning the gap. The CDR3 is 15 residues long. This chain's CDR3 is CASSLAQGPNQPQHF. CDR3 in DNA: TGTGCCAGCAGCTTAGCGCAGGGTCCCAATCAGCCCCAGCATTTT.

CDR3 sequence: CASSVGIAGGSTDTQYF. As DNA, the CDR3 is TGTGCCAGCAGCGTAGGTATAGCGGGAGGGAGCACAGATACGCAGTATTTT. The chain joins TRBV9 to TRBJ2-3; 11 nucleotides align to TRBD2. The germline V gene encodes CDR1 SGDLS and CDR2 YYNGEE. The CDR3 consists of 17 residues. With 0 bases clipped from V and 0 bases from J, the junction kept 3 bases outside the gene matches.

The chain is built from TRBV29-1 and TRBJ1-1, with TRBD1 matching over 9 bases. The germline gives CDR1 SQVTM, CDR2 ANQGSEA. The ends lost 5 bases at V and 4 bases at J; junction bases unmatched: 17. The CDR3 sequence is 17 residues long. CDR3 nucleotide sequence: TGCAGCGTTTACAAGGGGACAGGGTCTTCCCTGGGCACTGAAGCTTTCTTT. It codes for CSVYKGTGSSLGTEAFF.

This chain uses TRBV4-1 with TRBJ2-7, with a possible D match to TRBD2 (6 bases). Germline-derived CDR1 and CDR2 are MGHRA and YSYEKL. The ends were cut back, 4 bases at V and 0 bases at J, with 13 bases in the middle. The CDR3 is made up of 15 amino acids. CDR3 amino acids: CASSRSRELSYEQYF. In nucleotides, the CDR3 is TGCGCCAGCAGCCGTAGCCGGGAGCTCTCCTACGAGCAGTACTTC.

The chain employs TRBV5-1 and TRBJ2-1; 12 bases agree with TRBD2. The germline gives CDR1 SGHRS, CDR2 YFSETQ. The CDR3 runs to 19 residues. The V gene end was trimmed by 1 base and the J gene end by 4 bases; junction bases not matched to a gene: 12. The CDR3 is CASSLLVLAGGPRYNEQFF. CDR3 sequence (DNA): TGCGCCAGCAGCTTGTTAGTACTAGCGGGAGGCCCTCGTTACAATGAGCAGTTCTTC.

The gene calls are TRBV25-1 and TRBJ2-1; 9 positions match TRBD1. Trimming took 1 base from V and 4 from J; bases not matched to a gene: 5. The length of the CDR3 is 16 residues. Germline CDR1 MGHDK, CDR2 SYGVNS. CDR3 protein: CASSEFGTGSYNEQFF. Written as DNA, the CDR3 is TGTGCCAGCAGTGAATTCGGGACAGGGAGTTACAATGAGCAGTTCTTC. Together with reference TRBV25-1 and TRBJ2-1, the CDR3 gives the full variable domain: EADIYQTPRYLVIGTGKKITLECSQTMGHDKMYWYQQDPGMELHLIHYSYGVNSTEKGDLSSESTVSRIRTEHFPLTLESARPSHTSQYLCASSEFGTGSYNEQFFGPGTRLTVL.

Turning to this clone: This sample also contains other DNA sequences that code for the same CDR3. The rearrangement links TRBV30 to TRBJ1-5; a possible D gene is TRBD1 (5 bases). The germline V and J ends were trimmed by 3 bases and 4 bases, with 13 bases remaining between them. CDR1 is GTSNPN and CDR2 is SVGIG in the germline V gene (reference sequence). The CDR3 is 14 amino acids. This CDR3 is CAWSRQGGNQPQHF. Here the CDR3 DNA reads TGTGCCTGGAGCAGGCAGGGAGGTAATCAGCCCCAGCATTTT.

Written as DNA, the CDR3 is TGTGCCAGCAGCGTTACAGGGACAACCAACTATGGCTACACCTTC. Amino acid sequence: CASSVTGTTNYGYTF. The chain links TRBV9 to TRBJ1-2; D may be TRBD1 (6 bases). Trimming pared 2 bases from V and 2 bases from J, leaving 13 bases between. The CDR3 spans 15 residues. CDR1 is SGDLS and CDR2 is YYNGEE in the germline V gene.

The chain carries TRBV7-9 and TRBJ2-2; perhaps TRBD2 as D (6 bases). Germline lookup yields CDR1 SEHNR and CDR2 FQNEAQ (reference sequence). The V and J ends lost 9 bases and 1 base respectively, with 12 bases between them. The CDR3 consists of 14 residues. CDR3 residues: CAREGPMNTGELFF. The DNA of the CDR3 is TGTGCCAGGGAGGGGCCGATGAACACCGGGGAGCTGTTTTTT.

The sample holds a few counts of this clone. V gene TRBV28 combines with J gene TRBJ2-7; D call uncertain. CDR3 length: 12 amino acids. Germline V gene data show CDR1 as MDHEN and CDR2 as SYDVKM. The V end lost 7 bases, the J end lost 0 bases, and 7 bases lay between the germline ends. The CDR3 region is CASTAVSYEQYF. For the CDR3, the DNA is TGTGCCAGCACGGCGGTCTCCTACGAGCAGTACTTC.

This clone turned up a few times. The chain recombines TRBV30 with TRBJ2-5; D is ambiguous. V gave up 0 bases and J gave up 4 bases, with 9 bases separating them. Germline CDR1 reads GTSNPN; CDR2 reads SVGIG (reference sequence). CDR3 length: 13 amino acids. The CDR3 sequence is CAWSVPQVETQYF. CDR3 bases: TGTGCCTGGAGTGTACCCCAGGTAGAGACCCAGTACTTC.

The chain couples TRBV6-5 to TRBJ2-1; TRBD2 matches at 7 bases. Germline CDR1 and CDR2: MNHEY and SVGAGI. The length of the CDR3 is 15 residues. J was trimmed by 2 bases and V by 6 bases; bases with no gene match: 7. This CDR3 is CASRPPGGPYNEQFF. The CDR3 DNA reads TGTGCCAGCAGACCTCCGGGAGGCCCCTACAATGAGCAGTTCTTC.

In its sample, this clone was seen a few times. This chain joins TRBV30 and TRBJ1-1; D is possibly TRBD1 (5 bases). Trimming left V 2 bases short and J 0 bases short, with 13 bases between. The CDR3 has 15 residues. CDR1 and CDR2 (germline): GTSNPN, SVGIG (reference sequence). In nucleotides, the CDR3 is TGTGCCTGGAGTAGGAGGGGTTCTCTGAACACTGAAGCTTTCTTT. This gives the protein CAWSRRGSLNTEAFF.

Only a few counts were recorded for this clone. J is TRBJ1-1 and V is TRBV20-1, with a possible D match to TRBD1 (5 bases). The CDR3 extends over 10 amino acids. Germline V gene lookup returns CDR1 DFQATT and CDR2 SNEGSKA (reference sequence). Trimming left V 6 bases short and J 6 bases short, with 8 bases between. The CDR3 bases are TGCAGTGCCGCCAGGGCTGAAGCTTTCTTT. Translated, it gives CSAARAEAFF.

The chain has TRBV10-3 and TRBJ2-1; a weak D match, TRBD1 (5 bases). The V gene's germline CDR1 is ENHRY and CDR2 SYGVKD. The germline V and J ends were trimmed by 8 bases and 4 bases, with 12 bases remaining between them. The CDR3 spans 13 residues. In DNA, the CDR3 is TGTGCCATCGGGGCAGATCCATACAATGAGCAGTTCTTC. Translated, it gives CAIGADPYNEQFF.

This clone came up a few times. The chain combines TRBV29-1 with TRBJ2-1, with a weak D call TRBD2 (5 bases). CDR3 length: 13 residues. V gave up 4 bases and J gave up 3 bases, with 10 bases separating them. CDR1 is SQVTM, CDR2 ANQGSEA, per germline. CDR3 in amino acids: CSVGGSLYNEQFF. The DNA of the CDR3 is TGCAGCGTTGGTGGGAGTCTCTACAATGAGCAGTTCTTC.

Concerning this clone: Other nucleotide sequences from this sample produce the same CDR3. The V and J genes are TRBV4-2 and TRBJ2-7; 10 bases are shared with TRBD2. V was clipped by 0 bases and J by 1 base; unmatched bases: 3. CDR3 length: 16 amino acids. Germline V CDR1 and CDR2: LGHNA, YNFKEQ. The CDR3 sequence: CASSQDRTSGSYEQYF. The DNA of the CDR3 is TGTGCCAGCAGCCAAGATCGGACTAGCGGTTCCTACGAGCAGTACTTC.

V gene TRBV5-1 combines with J gene TRBJ2-1, with 12 bases aligning to TRBD2. The CDR3 loop spans 17 amino acids. CDR1 is SGHRS and CDR2 is YFSETQ in the germline V gene. J lost 2 bases, V lost 4 bases, and 7 bases had no gene match. The CDR3 sequence: CASSRRLAGDPYNEQFF. CDR3 nucleotide sequence: TGCGCCAGCAGCCGCCGACTAGCGGGAGACCCCTACAATGAGCAGTTCTTC.

The genes are TRBV4-2 and TRBJ2-3, with 12 bases fitting TRBD2. This CDR3 comprises 18 residues. Unmatched junction bases numbered 12, after V lost 4 bases and J lost 4 bases. Germline assignment: CDR1 LGHNA and CDR2 YNFKEQ. Here the CDR3 DNA reads TGTGCCAGCAGCCGTCTAGCGGGAGGGCCAGGGTTGGCAGATACGCAGTATTTT. It specifies CASSRLAGGPGLADTQYF.

Written as DNA, the CDR3 is TGTGCCAGCAGCTTAGGCTCGGGGTGGGGCACCGGGGAGCTGTTTTTT. Amino acids: CASSLGSGWGTGELFF. This chain links TRBV7-6 with TRBJ2-2, with a weak D call TRBD2 (5 bases). The CDR3 is made up of 16 amino acids. In germline, CDR1 is SGHVS, CDR2 FNYEAQ. Trimming removed 1 base at V and 4 bases at J, with 13 bases between.

This clone was detected only a few times. Other DNA variants within this sample encode the same CDR3. The chain couples TRBV28 to TRBJ2-2; 10 bases align to TRBD2. The junction had 2 bases not matched to a gene; V was cut back by 4 bases and J by 3 bases. Germline V gene sequence: CDR1 MDHEN, CDR2 SYDVKM. The length of the CDR3 is 15 residues. The CDR3 here is CASSSSGRDTGELFF. CDR3 nucleotides: TGTGCCAGCAGTTCCAGCGGGAGGGACACCGGGGAGCTGTTTTTT.

This clone has a handful of counts. This rearrangement joins TRBV11-2 to TRBJ2-2; D call uncertain. CDR1 is SGHAT, CDR2 FQNNGV, per germline. There are 13 residues in the CDR3. V dropped 3 bases and J dropped 1 base, with 3 bases sitting between them. The CDR3 reads CASSFMNTGELFF. For the CDR3, the DNA is TGTGCCAGCAGCTTCATGAACACCGGGGAGCTGTTTTTT.

This chain links TRBV21-1 with TRBJ1-1; no check of the table's D call, TRBD1, against the DNA was made. TRBV21-1 constitutes a pseudogene. This CDR3 has 15 residues. The DNA for the CDR3 is TGTGCCAGCAGCAAGACAGACAGGGGGCTCACTGAAGCTTTCTTT. This sequence encodes CASSKTDRGLTEAFF.

This clone has a handful of counts. The chain carries TRBV11-2 and TRBJ2-6; D is possibly TRBD1 (6 bases). The V end was cut by 6 bases, the J end by 0 bases, with 18 bases between. This CDR3 has 18 amino acids. From germline, CDR1 is SGHAT and CDR2 FQNNGV. The CDR3 DNA reads as TGTGCCAGCAGTCCTAGACAGGTCAGCCTCTCTGGGGCCAACGTCCTGACTTTC. Translated, it gives CASSPRQVSLSGANVLTF.

The V call is TRBV9, the J call TRBJ2-6; D is uncertain. Germline loops: CDR1 SGDLS, CDR2 YYNGEE. Trimming left V 0 bases short and J 0 bases short, with 10 bases between. This CDR3 comprises 17 residues. The CDR3 region has the DNA TGTGCCAGCAGCGTAGGACACACAAACTCTGGGGCCAACGTCCTGACTTTC. This gives the protein CASSVGHTNSGANVLTF. Filled out from reference TRBV9 and TRBJ2-6, the complete variable domain reads DSGVTQTPKHLITATGQRVTLRCSPRSGDLSVYWYQQSLDQGLQFLIQYYNGEERAKGNILERFSAQQFPDLHSELNLSSLELGDSALYFCASSVGHTNSGANVLTFGAGSRLTVL.

Only a few counts were recorded for this clone. The CDR3: CASSIRPAGALSNEQFF. CDR3 nucleotides: TGTGCCAGTAGTATACGGCCAGCGGGAGCACTCAGCAATGAGCAGTTCTTC. This sequence joins TRBV19 and TRBJ2-1, with 8 positions matching TRBD2. The CDR3 has 17 amino acids. V trimming: 2 bases; J trimming: 6 bases; junction bases outside the gene matches: 12. Germline CDR1 is LNHDA and CDR2 is SQIVND (reference sequence). Complete variable domain (other parts from reference TRBV19 and TRBJ2-1): DGGITQSPKYLFRKEGQNVTLSCEQNLNHDAMYWYRQDPGQGLRLIYYSQIVNDFQKGDIAEGYSVSREKKESFPLTVTSAQKNPTAFYLCASSIRPAGALSNEQFFGPGTRLTVL.

This clone was seen more than once but under ten times. The chain is built from TRBV30 and TRBJ2-7; D perhaps matches TRBD2 (6 bases). V lost 6 bases and J lost 2, with 23 bases in between. Germline CDR1 and CDR2: GTSNPN and SVGIG (reference sequence). The length of the CDR3 is 16 residues. CDR3 loop: CACTTGGTKKPYEQYF. CDR3 sequence (DNA): TGTGCCTGTACCACTGGCGGGACCAAAAAGCCCTACGAGCAGTACTTC. The full variable domain, in which reference TRBV30 and TRBJ2-7 provide the parts outside the CDR3, is SQTIHQWPATLVQPVGSPLSLECTVEGTSNPNLYWYRQAAGRGLQLLFYSVGIGQISSEVPQNLSASRPQDRQFILSSKKLLLSDSGFYLCACTTGGTKKPYEQYFGPGTRLTVT.